These 18 T cell receptor beta chains were sequenced from one sample in a study of low-dose radiotherapy and immunotherapy resistance in tumors. Amplification of TCRs used a constant-region primer and V-primer adapter for about 19 PCR cycles. TCRdb reprocessed the reads via MiXCR and lists one record per CDR3 protein. The sample contains roughly 50,000 distinct CDR3 sequences, 33% of which appear only once. Regarding time point: after trial treatment. Treatment reported: LDRT plus nivolumab, ipilimumab, low-dose cyclophosphamide and aspirin (RACIN trial). The sequences come from PBMCs, collected after low-dose radiotherapy plus immunotherapy. The receptor set was obtained from a male donor with rectosigmoid adenocarcinoma.

This clonotype was recorded at least ten times. This chain connects TRBV29-1 to TRBJ1-2; 7 nucleotides line up with TRBD1. This CDR3 contains 12 residues. Germline V gives CDR1 SQVTM, CDR2 ANQGSEA. The ends lost 8 bases at V and 6 bases at J; junction bases unmatched: 9. As DNA, the CDR3 is TGCAGCCCTATGACAGGGTGGGATGGCTACACCTTC. Its translation is CSPMTGWDGYTF.

This clonotype has only a few counts. The rearrangement joins TRBV20-1 to TRBJ1-4, with D maybe TRBD1 (5 bases). The V end was cut by 5 bases, the J end by 13 bases, with 23 bases between. This CDR3 has 14 amino acids. Germline V gives CDR1 DFQATT, CDR2 SNEGSKA (reference sequence). The CDR3 region is CSALVQGRREGLFF. CDR3 DNA: TGCAGTGCTCTTGTTCAGGGACGGCGGGAGGGACTGTTTTTT.

This clonotype appeared many times. This sequence joins TRBV18 and TRBJ2-5; unclear D gene. Germline V gives CDR1 KGHSH, CDR2 LQKENI. The CDR3 totals 11 residues. V dropped 3 bases and J dropped 4 bases, with 3 bases sitting between them. The CDR3 DNA follows: TGTGCCAGCTCACCCTCAGAGACCCAGTACTTC. Its translation: CASSPSETQYF.

The chain is built from TRBV5-1 and TRBJ1-4; D may be TRBD1 (6 bases). Germline loops: CDR1 SGHRS, CDR2 YFSETQ. The CDR3 has 15 amino acids. V was pared by 4 bases and J by 6 bases, with 16 bases between. CDR3 loop: CASSPLGGVDEKLFF. The CDR3 DNA follows: TGCGCCAGCAGCCCCCTGGGGGGCGTCGATGAAAAACTGTTTTTT.

The V gene is TRBV5-4, the J gene TRBJ2-5; perhaps D is TRBD1 or TRBD2 (5 bases each). The germline gives CDR1 SGHNT, CDR2 YYREEE (reference sequence). V was trimmed by 1 base and J by 3 bases, leaving 7 bases between them. The CDR3 is made up of 13 amino acids. The CDR3 bases are TGTGCCAGCAGCTTGATGGGGGAAGAGACCCAGTACTTC. It encodes CASSLMGEETQYF.

Only one count was recorded for this clonotype. Given a far larger clone just one base away, this is likely a sequencing read error. The J gene is TRBJ2-5, the V gene TRBV6-2 or TRBV6-3, with TRBD2 matching over 11 bases. Germline lookup yields CDR1 MNHEY and CDR2 SVGEGT. The length of the CDR3 is 21 residues. V was pared by 1 base and J by 11 bases, with 27 bases of the junction left unmatched. The CDR3 DNA follows: TGTGCCAGCAGTTACTTGGAACTAGCGGGGGAAAGCTCGAGCTCCTACAATGAGCAGTACTTC. Its translation: CASSYLELAGESSSSYNEQYF.

This clonotype was counted many times. V usage is TRBV7-9 and J usage is TRBJ2-2, with 7 bases that match TRBD1. CDR1 is SEHNR and CDR2 is FQNEAQ in the germline V gene (reference sequence). V lost 2 bases, J lost 8 bases, and 5 bases stayed unmatched. The CDR3 is 14 amino acids. The CDR3 sequence is CASSLLGGSGELFF. The DNA for the CDR3 is TGTGCCAGCAGCTTACTAGGGGGCTCGGGGGAGCTGTTTTTT.

This clonotype showed up just a few times. V and J are TRBV6-2 or TRBV6-3 and TRBJ2-7; D unclear. Per germline, CDR1 MNHEY and CDR2 SVGEGT. Trimming took off 6 bases at V and 2 bases at J, with 8 bases between the two ends. The CDR3 is made up of 12 amino acids. The CDR3 here is CASSPTTYEQYF. The CDR3 coding sequence is TGTGCCAGCAGCCCAACCACCTACGAGCAGTACTTC.

This chain links TRBV11-2 with TRBJ2-3; 7 bases align to TRBD2. This CDR3 has 17 amino acids. Germline assignment: CDR1 SGHAT and CDR2 FQNNGV. J lost 2 bases, V lost 5 bases, and 13 bases had no gene match. CDR3 sequence reads: CASSPHLGSGDTDTQYF. The CDR3 DNA reads TGTGCCAGCAGCCCCCACCTGGGCAGCGGGGACACAGATACGCAGTATTTT.

Details on this clonotype: A far larger clone is off by one base, so a read error is likely. This chain connects TRBV27 to TRBJ2-3, with 9 positions matching TRBD2. Losses at the gene ends were 5 bases for V and 2 bases for J; bases not matched to a gene: 5. Germline CDR1 MNHEY, CDR2 SMNVEV (reference sequence). The CDR3 has 15 residues. CDR3 DNA: TGTGCCAGCAGTAATCAGCGGGAGGTCACAGATACGCAGTATTTT. Protein sequence: CASSNQREVTDTQYF.

In its sample, this clonotype was seen a few times. The V and J genes are TRBV7-9 and TRBJ2-3; TRBD2 matches 10 bases. Losses at the gene ends were 4 bases for V and 0 bases for J; bases not matched to a gene: 4. Germline CDR1 and CDR2: SEHNR and FQNEAQ (reference sequence). The CDR3 runs to 16 residues. Written as DNA, the CDR3 is TGTGCCAGCAGCTGGATGACTAGCGGGAGCACAGATACGCAGTATTTT. Encoded protein: CASSWMTSGSTDTQYF.

V is TRBV20-1 and J is TRBJ2-3; 12 bases agree with TRBD2. V lost 5 bases to trimming and J lost 4 bases; unmatched junction nucleotides: 16. Germline CDR1 reads DFQATT; CDR2 reads SNEGSKA (reference sequence). CDR3 length: 18 residues. The CDR3 protein is CSAEALAGGPGNADTQYF. In nucleotides, the CDR3 is TGCAGTGCTGAGGCGCTAGCGGGAGGGCCCGGGAATGCAGATACGCAGTATTTT.

This clonotype is deemed medium-sized (0.01 to 0.1%). The V gene is TRBV6-5, the J gene TRBJ2-2, with TRBD1 matching 7 bases. Germline CDR1 is MNHEY and CDR2 is SVGAGI. Germline trimming cut 6 bases from V and 5 bases from J; bases unmatched to any gene: 9. This CDR3 region has 15 residues. This chain's CDR3 is CASSWDRRETGELFF. The CDR3 nucleotides are TGTGCCAGCAGCTGGGACAGAAGGGAAACCGGGGAGCTGTTTTTT.

This clonotype showed up many times. The rearrangement uses TRBV14 and TRBJ2-1; D might be TRBD1 (6 bases). The CDR3 loop spans 15 amino acids. V was cut by 1 base and J by 8 bases, with 15 bases left in between. Germline CDR1 and CDR2: SGHDN and FVKESK. The CDR3 here is CASSQARTGIDEQFF. In DNA, the CDR3 is TGTGCCAGCAGCCAAGCCCGAACAGGGATCGATGAGCAGTTCTTC.

The chain employs TRBV7-8 and TRBJ2-1, with D possibly being TRBD2 (5 bases). V lost 5 bases and J lost 5, with 19 bases in between. CDR1 and CDR2 from the germline V gene are SGHVS and FQNEAQ. This CDR3 region has 16 residues. The CDR3 sequence: CASSANTPGIDNEQFF. DNA for the CDR3: TGTGCCAGCAGCGCTAACACCCCGGGGATCGACAATGAGCAGTTCTTC.

In regard to this clonotype: A far larger clone differs by one base, so this is likely a read error. This chain links TRBV28 with TRBJ1-2, with D possibly matching TRBD1 (6 bases). The CDR3 consists of 13 residues. Germline CDR1 MDHEN, CDR2 SYDVKM. CDR3: CASSLGGTRGYIF. CDR3 sequence (DNA): TGTGCCAGCAGTTTAGGGGGCACTCGGGGCTACATCTTC.

This clonotype was detected many times. The V gene is TRBV7-9, the J gene TRBJ2-2; D tentatively fits TRBD1 or TRBD2 (5 bases each). CDR1 and CDR2 (germline): SEHNR, FQNEAQ (reference sequence). The CDR3 has 14 amino acids. V gave up 6 bases and J gave up 6 bases, with 14 bases separating them. The CDR3 DNA reads as TGTGCCAGCAGTCTAATGGGGGTCGCCGGGGAGCTGTTTTTT. Its protein is CASSLMGVAGELFF.

V gene TRBV27 combines with J gene TRBJ1-2; TRBD1 matches at 7 bases. Germline CDR1 MNHEY, CDR2 SMNVEV (reference sequence). Trimming removed 2 bases from V and 4 bases from J; junction bases left unmatched: 13. This CDR3 has 17 residues. The CDR3 loop is CASSLKGGQSSFYGYTF. For the CDR3, the DNA is TGTGCCAGCAGTTTAAAAGGGGGACAGTCCTCCTTCTATGGCTACACCTTC.